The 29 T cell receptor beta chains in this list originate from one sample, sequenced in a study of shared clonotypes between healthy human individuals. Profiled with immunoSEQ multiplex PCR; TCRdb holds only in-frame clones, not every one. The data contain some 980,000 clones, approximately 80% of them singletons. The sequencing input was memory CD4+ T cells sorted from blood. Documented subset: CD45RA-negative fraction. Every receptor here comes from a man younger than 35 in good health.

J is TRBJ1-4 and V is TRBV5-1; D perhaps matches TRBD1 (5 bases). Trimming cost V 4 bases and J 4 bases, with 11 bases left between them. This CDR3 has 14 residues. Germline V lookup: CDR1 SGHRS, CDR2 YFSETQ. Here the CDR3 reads CASSDPGGNEKLFF. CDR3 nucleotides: TGCGCCAGCAGCGACCCTGGGGGTAATGAAAAACTGTTTTTT.

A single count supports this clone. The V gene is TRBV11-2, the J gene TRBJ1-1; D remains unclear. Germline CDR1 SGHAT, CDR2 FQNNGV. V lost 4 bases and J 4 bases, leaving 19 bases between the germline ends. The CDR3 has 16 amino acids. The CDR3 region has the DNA TGTGCCAGCAGCTCCAGGACCCTTCTGCACCCCACTGAAGCTTTCTTT. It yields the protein CASSSRTLLHPTEAFF. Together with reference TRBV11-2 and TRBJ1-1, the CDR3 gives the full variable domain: EAGVAQSPRYKIIEKRQSVAFWCNPISGHATLYWYQQILGQGPKLLIQFQNNGVVDDSQLPKDRFSAERLKGVDSTLKIQPAKLEDSAVYLCASSSRTLLHPTEAFFGQGTRLTVV.

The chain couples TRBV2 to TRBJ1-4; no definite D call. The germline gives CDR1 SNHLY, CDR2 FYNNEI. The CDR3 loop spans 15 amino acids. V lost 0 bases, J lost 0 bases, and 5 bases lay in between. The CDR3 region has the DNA TGTGCCAGCAGTGAAGCGGGATCAACTAATGAAAAACTGTTTTTT. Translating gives CASSEAGSTNEKLFF.

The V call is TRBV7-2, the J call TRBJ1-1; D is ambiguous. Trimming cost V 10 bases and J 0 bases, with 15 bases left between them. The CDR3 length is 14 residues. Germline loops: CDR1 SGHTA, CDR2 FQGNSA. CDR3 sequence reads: CATSQRQLNTEAFF. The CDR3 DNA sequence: TGTGCCACCTCCCAGAGGCAGTTGAACACTGAAGCTTTCTTT. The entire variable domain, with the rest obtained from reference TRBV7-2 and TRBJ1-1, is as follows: GAGVSQSPSNKVTEKGKDVELRCDPISGHTALYWYRQSLGQGLEFLIYFQGNSAPDKSGLPSDRFSAERTGGSVSTLTIQRTQQEDSAVYLCATSQRQLNTEAFFGQGTRLTVV.

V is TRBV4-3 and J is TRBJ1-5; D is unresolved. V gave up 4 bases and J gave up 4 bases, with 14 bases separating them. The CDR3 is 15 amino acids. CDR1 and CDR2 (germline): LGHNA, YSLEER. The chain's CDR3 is CASSLLLGGNQPQHF. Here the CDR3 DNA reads TGCGCCAGCAGCCTCCTCCTCGGCGGTAATCAGCCCCAGCATTTT.

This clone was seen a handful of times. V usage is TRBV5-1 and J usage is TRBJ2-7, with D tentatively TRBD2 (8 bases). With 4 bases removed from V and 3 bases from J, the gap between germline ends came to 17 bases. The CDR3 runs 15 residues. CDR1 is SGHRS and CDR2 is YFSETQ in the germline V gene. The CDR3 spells CASSPGGTEVYEQYF. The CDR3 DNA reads TGCGCCAGCAGCCCGGGAGGGACAGAAGTCTACGAGCAGTACTTC.

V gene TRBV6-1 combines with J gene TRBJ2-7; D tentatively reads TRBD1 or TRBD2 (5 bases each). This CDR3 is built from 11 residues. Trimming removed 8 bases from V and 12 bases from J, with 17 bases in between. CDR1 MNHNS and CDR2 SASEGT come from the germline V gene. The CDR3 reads CASPGPKRVYF. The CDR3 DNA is TGTGCCAGCCCGGGGCCGAAAAGGGTGTACTTC.

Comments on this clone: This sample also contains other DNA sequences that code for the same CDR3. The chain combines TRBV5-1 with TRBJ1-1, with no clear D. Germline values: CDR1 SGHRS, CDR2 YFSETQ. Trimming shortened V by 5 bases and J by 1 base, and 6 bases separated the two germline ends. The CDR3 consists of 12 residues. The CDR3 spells CASSTGNTEAFF. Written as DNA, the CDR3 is TGCGCCAGCAGTACCGGGAACACTGAAGCTTTCTTT.

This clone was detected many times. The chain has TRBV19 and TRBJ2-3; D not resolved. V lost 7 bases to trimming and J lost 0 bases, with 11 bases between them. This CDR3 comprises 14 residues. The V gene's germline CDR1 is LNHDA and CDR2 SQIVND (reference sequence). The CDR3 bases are TGTGCCAGTACTGACCCAGCTAGCACAGATACGCAGTATTTT. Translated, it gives CASTDPASTDTQYF.

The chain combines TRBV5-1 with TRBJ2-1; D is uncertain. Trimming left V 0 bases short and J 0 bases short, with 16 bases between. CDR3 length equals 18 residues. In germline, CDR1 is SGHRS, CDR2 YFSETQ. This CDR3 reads CASSLEFGLQISYNEQFF. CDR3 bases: TGCGCCAGCAGCTTGGAATTCGGGTTACAAATCTCCTACAATGAGCAGTTCTTC.

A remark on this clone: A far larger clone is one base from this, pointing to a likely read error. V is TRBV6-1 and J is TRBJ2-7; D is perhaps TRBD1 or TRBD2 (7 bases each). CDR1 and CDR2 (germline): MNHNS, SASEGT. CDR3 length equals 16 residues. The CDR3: CASSEAGGGGSYGQYF. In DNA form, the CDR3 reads TGTGCCAGCAGTGAAGCGGGAGGGGGCGGTTCCTACGGGCAGTACTTC.

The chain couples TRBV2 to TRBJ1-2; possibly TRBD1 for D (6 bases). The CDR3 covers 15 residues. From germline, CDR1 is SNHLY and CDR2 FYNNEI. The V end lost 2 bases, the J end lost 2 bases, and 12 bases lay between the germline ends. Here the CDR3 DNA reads TGTGCCAGCAGTGAATCGGGGGCGAGGAACTATGGCTACACCTTC. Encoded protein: CASSESGARNYGYTF.

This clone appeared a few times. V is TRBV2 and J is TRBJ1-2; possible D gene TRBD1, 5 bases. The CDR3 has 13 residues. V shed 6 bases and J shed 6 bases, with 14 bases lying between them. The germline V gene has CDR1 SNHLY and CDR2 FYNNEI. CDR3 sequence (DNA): TGTGCCAGCAGCACCTACGGGGGTGATGGCTACACCTTC. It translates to CASSTYGGDGYTF.

This CDR3 reads CASTSHGADRGTEAFF. CDR3 nucleotide sequence: TGTGCCAGCACCTCCCACGGGGCGGACCGGGGCACTGAAGCTTTCTTT. The chain is built from TRBV6-6 and TRBJ1-1, with D possibly matching TRBD1 (5 bases). The length of the CDR3 is 16 residues. The germline CDR1 and CDR2 sequences are MNHNY and SVGAGI (reference sequence). V dropped 7 bases and J dropped 4 bases, with 22 bases sitting between them.

CDR3 in DNA: TGTGCCATCAATCCAGGGTCAAGCTCTGGGGCCAACGTCCTGACTTTC. It codes for CAINPGSSSGANVLTF. The chain recombines TRBV10-3 with TRBJ2-6; tentatively, D is TRBD1 (5 bases). Germline lookup yields CDR1 ENHRY and CDR2 SYGVKD. V was pared by 7 bases and J by 0 bases, with 13 bases between. CDR3 size: 16 residues.

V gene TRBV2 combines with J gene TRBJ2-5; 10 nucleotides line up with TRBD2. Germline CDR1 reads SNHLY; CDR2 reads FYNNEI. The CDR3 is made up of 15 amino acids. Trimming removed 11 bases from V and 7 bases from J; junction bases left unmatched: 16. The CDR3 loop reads CAGSLAGQTWGTQYF. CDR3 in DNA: TGTGCCGGATCACTAGCGGGACAAACCTGGGGGACCCAGTACTTC. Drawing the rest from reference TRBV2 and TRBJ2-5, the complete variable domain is EPEVTQTPSHQVTQMGQEVILRCVPISNHLYFYWYRQILGQKVEFLVSFYNNEISEKSEIFDDQFSVERPDGSNFTLKIRSTKLEDSAMYFCAGSLAGQTWGTQYFGPGTRLLVL.

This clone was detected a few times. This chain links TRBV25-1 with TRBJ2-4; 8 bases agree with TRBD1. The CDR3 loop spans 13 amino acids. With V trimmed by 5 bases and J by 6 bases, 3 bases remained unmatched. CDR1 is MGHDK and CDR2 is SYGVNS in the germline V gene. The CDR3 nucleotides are TGTGCCAGCAGTACAGGGGGTCCAAACATTCAGTACTTC. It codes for CASSTGGPNIQYF.

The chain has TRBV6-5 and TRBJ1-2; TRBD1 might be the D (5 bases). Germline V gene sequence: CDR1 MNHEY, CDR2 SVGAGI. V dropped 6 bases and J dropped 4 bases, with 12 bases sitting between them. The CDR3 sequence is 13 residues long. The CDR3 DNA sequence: TGTGCCAGCAGGGGGGATACGAGCTATGGCTACACCTTC. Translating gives CASRGDTSYGYTF.

This chain's CDR3 is CASRDSLYGYTF. In DNA form, the CDR3 reads TGTGCCAGCCGGGACAGCCTCTATGGCTACACCTTC. The rearrangement uses TRBV28 and TRBJ1-2; 7 nucleotides align to TRBD1. The CDR3 sequence is 12 residues long. V lost 8 bases to trimming and J lost 4 bases; unmatched junction nucleotides: 4. The germline gives CDR1 MDHEN, CDR2 SYDVKM.

CDR3 nucleotide sequence: TGTGCCAGCAGTGCGGCCGACAGGGGTGGGGAAAAACTGTTTTTT. Protein sequence: CASSAADRGGEKLFF. The chain recombines TRBV6-1 with TRBJ1-4; TRBD1 matches at 8 bases. The germline V gene encodes CDR1 MNHNS and CDR2 SASEGT. After removal of 4 bases from V and 8 bases from J, the junction contained 9 bases not matched to a gene. CDR3 size: 15 residues.

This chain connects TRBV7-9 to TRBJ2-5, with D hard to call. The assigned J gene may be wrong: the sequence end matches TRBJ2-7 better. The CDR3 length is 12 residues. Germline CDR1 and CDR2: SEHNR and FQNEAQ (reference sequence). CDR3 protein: CASSLVGNEQYF. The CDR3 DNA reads TGTGCCAGCAGCTTAGTAGGGAACGAGCAGTACTTC.

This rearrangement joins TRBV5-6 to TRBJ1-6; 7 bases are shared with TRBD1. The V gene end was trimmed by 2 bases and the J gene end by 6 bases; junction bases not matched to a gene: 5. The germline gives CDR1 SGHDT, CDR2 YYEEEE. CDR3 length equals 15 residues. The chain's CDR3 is CASSLRTGRNSPLHF. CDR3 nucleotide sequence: TGTGCCAGCAGCTTACGGACAGGCCGTAATTCACCCCTCCACTTT.

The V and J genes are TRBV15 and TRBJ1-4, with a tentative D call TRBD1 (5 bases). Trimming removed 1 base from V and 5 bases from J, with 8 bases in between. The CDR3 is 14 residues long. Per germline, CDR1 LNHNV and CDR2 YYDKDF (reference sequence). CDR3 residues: CATSRGEGNEKLFF. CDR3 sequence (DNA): TGTGCCACCAGCAGAGGGGAGGGGAATGAAAAACTGTTTTTT.

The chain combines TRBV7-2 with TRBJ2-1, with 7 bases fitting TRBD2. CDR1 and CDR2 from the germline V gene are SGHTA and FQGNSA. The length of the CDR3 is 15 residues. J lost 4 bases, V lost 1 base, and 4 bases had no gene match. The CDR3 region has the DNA TGTGCCAGCAGCTTAGAAGGCGGGGGATACAATGAGCAGTTCTTC. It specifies CASSLEGGGYNEQFF.

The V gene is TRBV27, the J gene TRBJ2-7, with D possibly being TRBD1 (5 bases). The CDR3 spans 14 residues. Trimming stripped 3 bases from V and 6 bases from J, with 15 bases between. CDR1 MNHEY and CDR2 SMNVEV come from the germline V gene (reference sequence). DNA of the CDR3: TGTGCCAGCAGTTTGCAGTATCAGGGTACCGAGCAGTACTTC. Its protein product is CASSLQYQGTEQYF.

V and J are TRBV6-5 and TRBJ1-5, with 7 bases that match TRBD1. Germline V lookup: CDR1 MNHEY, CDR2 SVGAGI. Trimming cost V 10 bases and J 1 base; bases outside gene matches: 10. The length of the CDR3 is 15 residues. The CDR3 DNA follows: TGTGCCATCAGGCGGGGGACAGAAAGCAATCAGCCCCAGCATTTT. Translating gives CAIRRGTESNQPQHF.

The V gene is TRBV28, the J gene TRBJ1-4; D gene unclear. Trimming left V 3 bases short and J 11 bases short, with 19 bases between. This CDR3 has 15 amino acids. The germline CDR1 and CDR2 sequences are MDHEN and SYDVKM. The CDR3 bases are TGTGCCAGCAGTTTGGTCTCACCGACCTCAGAGAAACTGTTTTTT. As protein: CASSLVSPTSEKLFF.

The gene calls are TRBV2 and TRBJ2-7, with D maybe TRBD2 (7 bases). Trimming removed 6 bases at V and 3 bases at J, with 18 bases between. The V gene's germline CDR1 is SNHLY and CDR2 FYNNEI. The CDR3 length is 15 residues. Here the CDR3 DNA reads TGTGCCAGCAGGGGAGGGGACAACTCCTTCTACGAGCAGTACTTC. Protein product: CASRGGDNSFYEQYF. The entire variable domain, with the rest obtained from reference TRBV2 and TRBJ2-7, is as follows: EPEVTQTPSHQVTQMGQEVILRCVPISNHLYFYWYRQILGQKVEFLVSFYNNEISEKSEIFDDQFSVERPDGSNFTLKIRSTKLEDSAMYFCASRGGDNSFYEQYFGPGTRLTVT.

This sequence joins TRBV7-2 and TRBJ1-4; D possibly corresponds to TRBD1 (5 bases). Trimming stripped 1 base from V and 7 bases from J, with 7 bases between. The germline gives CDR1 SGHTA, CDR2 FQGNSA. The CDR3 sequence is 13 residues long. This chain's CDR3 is CASSLGGTEKLFF. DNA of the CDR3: TGTGCCAGCAGCTTAGGGGGGACTGAAAAACTGTTTTTT. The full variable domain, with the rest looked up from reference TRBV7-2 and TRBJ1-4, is GAGVSQSPSNKVTEKGKDVELRCDPISGHTALYWYRQSLGQGLEFLIYFQGNSAPDKSGLPSDRFSAERTGGSVSTLTIQRTQQEDSAVYLCASSLGGTEKLFFGSGTQLSVL.